This is a list of T cell receptor beta chains from one sample in a study of shared clonotypes between healthy human individuals. Profiled with immunoSEQ multiplex PCR; TCRdb holds only in-frame clones, not every one. The top ten clones hold 24% of a sample with under 850,000 clones, 80% to 95% of them seen once. Sample: naive CD8+ T cells sorted from blood. The source of these receptors is a man aged 25-45 years in good health. Each CDR3 is given with its conserved first and last residue. D genes are given only for firm matches. Only part of the rows carry a size: once, few, many, or a class if the clone is expanded.

CDR3nt: TGTGCCAGTTCCCCGGACAGGCCCTACGAGCAGTACTTC
CDR3aa: CASSPDRPYEQYF
j_gene: TRBJ2-7
v_gene: TRBV19
abundance: .
d_gene: TRBD1

CDR3nt: TGTGCCAGTAGTATAGATAAGGACGACGGACATAAGTATTTT
CDR3aa: CASSIDKDDGHKYF
j_gene: TRBJ2-3
v_gene: TRBV19
abundance: .
d_gene: .

CDR3nt: TGTGCCAGCAGTTTATCGGCAGGTTCTATTGGCTACGAGCAGTACTTC
CDR3aa: CASSLSAGSIGYEQYF
j_gene: TRBJ2-7
v_gene: TRBV27
abundance: .
d_gene: .

CDR3nt: TGTGCCAGCAGGGACACTACAGGGGGCTATTCCTACGAGCAGTACTTC
CDR3aa: CASRDTTGGYSYEQYF
j_gene: TRBJ2-7
v_gene: TRBV5-4
abundance: once
d_gene: TRBD1

CDR3nt: TGTGCCAGCAGTTTGGGGACGTTCGGCTACGAGCAGTACTTC
CDR3aa: CASSLGTFGYEQYF
j_gene: TRBJ2-7
v_gene: TRBV27
abundance: .
d_gene: .

CDR3nt: TGTGCCAGCAGCTTGGCTAGTTATGAGCAGTTCTTC
CDR3aa: CASSLASYEQFF
j_gene: TRBJ2-1
v_gene: TRBV5-6
abundance: once
d_gene: .

CDR3nt: TGTGCCAGCAGTTACGCCTCTACTAAAGAAAAACTGTTTTTT
CDR3aa: CASSYASTKEKLFF
j_gene: TRBJ1-4
v_gene: TRBV6-6
abundance: .
d_gene: .

CDR3nt: TGTGCCAGCAGCCCTTACCCAGGGGGCGAGGACGAGCAGTACTTC
CDR3aa: CASSPYPGGEDEQYF
j_gene: TRBJ2-7
v_gene: TRBV7-9
abundance: .
d_gene: TRBD1

CDR3nt: TGTGCCAGCAGCTTAGTCCCCGGGTACCGGGTGTACGATCAGCCCCAGCATTTT
CDR3aa: CASSLVPGYRVYDQPQHF
j_gene: TRBJ1-5
v_gene: TRBV11-2
abundance: .
d_gene: .

CDR3nt: TGTGCCAGCAGCTTCACAGGGCAGGGGGAGACCCAGTACTTC
CDR3aa: CASSFTGQGETQYF
j_gene: TRBJ2-5
v_gene: TRBV7-9
abundance: .
d_gene: .

CDR3nt: TGTGCCAGCACGGGCGGGAGTCCAGATACGCAGTATTTT
CDR3aa: CASTGGSPDTQYF
j_gene: TRBJ2-3
v_gene: TRBV6-1
abundance: .
d_gene: TRBD2

CDR3nt: TGCGCCAGCAGTAGGGAGACCGGGGAGCTGTTTTTT
CDR3aa: CASSRETGELFF
j_gene: TRBJ2-2
v_gene: TRBV4-1
abundance: .
d_gene: .

CDR3nt: TGCGCCAGCAGCCAAGCAGGGGGCGATGGACTGTTTTTT
CDR3aa: CASSQAGGDGLFF
j_gene: TRBJ1-4
v_gene: TRBV4-3
abundance: .
d_gene: TRBD1

CDR3nt: TGCGCCAGCAGCCAAGATTCGAGCTTCCGGTTTGGAGCTTTCTTT
CDR3aa: CASSQDSSFRFGAFF
j_gene: TRBJ1-1
v_gene: TRBV4-1
abundance: .
d_gene: .

CDR3nt: TGCGCCAGCAGCCAAGATCCCAGGGGTCAAGAGACCCAGTACTTC
CDR3aa: CASSQDPRGQETQYF
j_gene: TRBJ2-5
v_gene: TRBV4-3
abundance: .
d_gene: .

CDR3nt: TGTGCCAGCACGCCGTACCAAGAGACCCAGTACTTC
CDR3aa: CASTPYQETQYF
j_gene: TRBJ2-5
v_gene: TRBV2
abundance: .
d_gene: .

CDR3nt: TGTGCCAGCAGACCCCTGGGACAGGGGATAATCGGGGTCTACGAGCAGTACTTC
CDR3aa: CASRPLGQGIIGVYEQYF
j_gene: TRBJ2-7
v_gene: TRBV2
abundance: .
d_gene: TRBD1

CDR3nt: TGCAGTGCTGGACATCAGCAGTACTTC
CDR3aa: CSAGHQQYF
j_gene: TRBJ2-7
v_gene: TRBV20-1
abundance: .
d_gene: .

CDR3nt: TGTGCCAGCAGCCCCCGATCGCCCCGGGATGGCTACACCTTC
CDR3aa: CASSPRSPRDGYTF
j_gene: TRBJ1-2
v_gene: TRBV9
abundance: .
d_gene: .

CDR3nt: TGCGCCAGCAGGGGAGAGGCTAATGAAAAACTGTTTTTT
CDR3aa: CASRGEANEKLFF
j_gene: TRBJ1-4
v_gene: TRBV5-1
abundance: .
d_gene: .

CDR3nt: TGTGCCAGCAGCGAAAGGGGGGAAAAACTGTTTTTT
CDR3aa: CASSERGEKLFF
j_gene: TRBJ1-4
v_gene: TRBV11-2
abundance: .
d_gene: .

CDR3nt: TGTGCCAGCAGCTTAGGCCGGGACAGGGGGCAAGGAACCTACAATGAGCAGTTCTTC
CDR3aa: CASSLGRDRGQGTYNEQFF
j_gene: TRBJ2-1
v_gene: TRBV11-2
abundance: .
d_gene: TRBD1

CDR3nt: TGTGCCAGCAGCTCAAGGACCACGGCCCGAGATACGCAGTATTTT
CDR3aa: CASSSRTTARDTQYF
j_gene: TRBJ2-3
v_gene: TRBV7-9
abundance: .
d_gene: .

CDR3nt: TGTGCCAGCAGCTTAGCGGGCAATCGCCTCTATGGCTACACCTTC
CDR3aa: CASSLAGNRLYGYTF
j_gene: TRBJ1-2
v_gene: TRBV7-9
abundance: .
d_gene: .

CDR3nt: TGTGCCATCAATAACCCGGGACAGGGGTTCTACGAGCAGTACTTC
CDR3aa: CAINNPGQGFYEQYF
j_gene: TRBJ2-7
v_gene: TRBV10-3
abundance: .
d_gene: TRBD1

CDR3nt: TGTGCCAGCAGTGGAGAAGGGGGCGGCAAAAACATTCAGTACTTC
CDR3aa: CASSGEGGGKNIQYF
j_gene: TRBJ2-4
v_gene: TRBV25-1
abundance: .
d_gene: TRBD1

CDR3nt: TGTGCCAGTAGTATAGAAGGACTAGCGGACTACTACAATGAGCAGTTCTTC
CDR3aa: CASSIEGLADYYNEQFF
j_gene: TRBJ2-1
v_gene: TRBV19
abundance: .
d_gene: TRBD2

CDR3nt: TGTGCTAGTGGTTTGCCAAATCAGGGGGACACCGGGGAGCTGTTTTTT
CDR3aa: CASGLPNQGDTGELFF
j_gene: TRBJ2-2
v_gene: TRBV12-5
abundance: .
d_gene: TRBD1

CDR3nt: TGTGCCCAATGGGAGATTGGCTACACCTTC
CDR3aa: CAQWEIGYTF
j_gene: TRBJ1-2
v_gene: TRBV30
abundance: once
d_gene: .

CDR3nt: TGTGCCAGCAGCGAAAACAGGGGGCGCCGGAAACTGTTTTTT
CDR3aa: CASSENRGRRKLFF
j_gene: TRBJ1-4
v_gene: TRBV28
abundance: .
d_gene: TRBD1

CDR3nt: TGTGCCTGGAGTTCAGACGGTTTTTCGACTGAAGCTTTCTTT
CDR3aa: CAWSSDGFSTEAFF
j_gene: TRBJ1-1
v_gene: TRBV30
abundance: .
d_gene: .